This entry features one TCR beta chain sequence. Its recognized antigen is unknown. No qualities accompany the bases; no much larger clone lies one base away. The cohort consisted of approximately 690 healthy bone marrow donors. All cohort members were sampled while nominally healthy, although unrecorded immune exposures were likely present. The donor was CMV seronegative and was included in the group of several hundred seronegative cohort members. A peripheral blood sample was collected from each donor, and TCR beta sequencing was performed on peripheral blood mononuclear cells. Genomic DNA extraction from the blood cell samples was performed with the Qiagen DNeasy Blood Extraction Kit. This entry belongs to a study of cytomegalovirus exposure and HLA in healthy donors (dated by TCRdb to about 2017). About the study as a whole: In an earlier analysis of some 610 of the donors, 250 to 350 Gb of sequence data and 117 million unique TCR beta sequences from about 179 million T cells were reported. Four to six DR-DQ haplotypes were handled as single units for association and clustering, since linkage in the cohort was strong. The study profiled the T cell repertoires of 666 subjects by immunosequencing and related them to cytomegalovirus serostatus. Rather than drawing on any new phenotypic data, the later analysis identified candidate immune exposures from TCR beta sequences and the way those sequences occurred across donors. A later genetic analysis used genome-wide SNP genotypes for about 55% of the 666 donors, treating that subset as a discovery cohort. The study combined high-throughput TCR immunosequencing, statistical association of individual TCRs with disease status, and machine learning to predict cytomegalovirus infection status. Typing coverage differed by locus: A, B, C, DRB1 and DQB1 were typed in roughly 629-640 donors, DQA1 in 522, DPA1 in 600 to 610, and DPB1 in approximately 450. An earlier analysis of roughly 600 of the donors used high-throughput TCR beta sequencing to judge whether each TCR beta V gene segment behaved as functional or pseudogenic. HLA typing included class I and class II loci at four-digit resolution. A later analysis re-examined previously published TCR beta repertoires from more than 550 donors and added high-resolution HLA genotyping to investigate patterns of TCR occurrence. Every discovery cohort repertoire had been produced on one sequencing platform. The genetic ancestry cluster associated with self-reported Caucasian donors included about 81% of the 300 to 400 genotyped donors. An early release that covered about 640 HLA-typed donors contained about 300 gigabases of sequencing data and roughly 84 million unique TCR sequences. On average, roughly 240,000 unique TCR beta nucleotide sequences were sequenced per donor among 350 to 400 genotyped donors of the cohort, with roughly a sixth of those sequences being non-productive. The study aimed to test whether signatures of past pathogen exposure could be identified by cataloging public T cell receptors. Donor age, sex, ethnicity and CMV serostatus were compiled together with the repertoire data. Along with the roughly 670-subject first cohort, a separate validation cohort of over a hundred different subjects was used.

Preparation of the library involved the immunoSEQ multiplex PCR assay. For the multiplex PCR, a mixture combining 60 forward primers for TCR Vbeta segments and 13 reverse primers for TCR Jbeta segments was used. A multiplex PCR assay on genomic DNA amplified the CDR3 region of rearranged TCR beta genes. On the Illumina HiSeq System, the amplified TCR beta libraries were sequenced as 87-base-pair reads. In the original analysis: A later analysis tallied approximately 87 million unique TCR beta chains across the 666 repertoires, and around 12 million of those chains were shared by two or more donors. A nearest-neighbor algorithm error-corrected the raw reads and collapsed the reads into unique sequences, merging closely related sequences to remove PCR and sequencing errors. CDR3 sequences were aligned to IMGT reference sequences to assign V, D and J gene segments. For a sequence to be retained, a match of at least six nucleotides was required to both a V gene segment and a J gene segment. A rearrangement counted as productive if the CDR3 had no stop codons and remained in frame with V and J, and every other rearrangement counted as non-productive. Following IMGT convention, CDR3 was defined as the stretch from the second conserved V-encoded cysteine to the conserved J-encoded phenylalanine. The earlier analysis of fewer than 700 of the donors excluded sequences that lacked an unambiguous match to a single V gene segment. An earlier analysis of a few hundred of the donors called V segments functional above 56.7% productive rearrangements and segregating when the between-donor standard deviation exceeded 5%. To diagnose cytomegalovirus status from the catalog of TCR beta chain sequences, a statistical classification framework was built. A later analysis assigned V and J genes by comparing TCR nucleotide sequences with IMGT/GENE-DB human TR gene sequences. A later analysis assigned CDR3 sequences and most-parsimonious VDJ recombination scenarios with the TCRdist pipeline. A later analysis defined each TCR beta chain by its CDR3 amino acid sequence plus V-gene family, and excluded reads lacking a unique V-gene family. As a way to deal with suspected cross-contamination and a sequencing artifact, a later analysis dropped approximately 590 nucleotide sequences that were highly shared and had low generation probability. In a later analysis, a clonal expansion index was calculated for each public chain from normalized within-repertoire ranks of inferred template counts. In a later analysis, generation probabilities were computed using a VDJ recombination model fitted to out-of-frame rearrangements, and the results were checked against IGoR. A later analysis scored TCR-TCR, TCR-HLA and TCR-CMV co-occurrence with hypergeometric tests, applying a repertoire-size bias correction to TCR pairs. A later analysis estimated false discovery rates by permuting HLA or CMV assignments 20 times. In a later analysis, co-occurring TCRs were grouped using DBSCAN, with TCRdist sequence similarity added in when clustering inside HLA-allele-positive subsets. Repertoires with fewer than 30,000 or more than 120,000 public chains were left out of co-occurrence clustering, as were five repertoires with anomalous nucleotide sharing. The source is immuneACCESS, and TCRdb retained only in-frame sequences with V and J called. Part of the clones is not carried over; for the studies checked, unresolved V genes explain less than half of this, and the remainder is unexplained. V and J calls and clone size are given by that table; D and trimming were obtained from the DNA. The sample contains around 110,000 clones, 65% to 90% of them found a single time. The top ten constitute 3.9% of the sample.

The CDR3 holds 16 amino acids from the cysteine to the phenylalanine. Only the CDR3 part of the read is kept: 48 bases, read in frame from the first base. In the germline V gene, CDR1 corresponds to SGDLS and CDR2 to YYNGEE. V sheds 3 bases and J sheds 0 bases, leaving 15 bases between their ends. Overall study outcomes, separate from this receptor: The study listed 150 to 200 TCR beta chains as associated with cytomegalovirus. This cohort had only TCR beta chains sequenced, and the lack of alpha or paired-chain data limited which features could be detected. In a later analysis, most CMV-associated TCR beta chains were found to appear HLA-restricted, with HLA associations seemingly driven largely by CMV exposure. A later analysis reported that several top co-occurrence clusters appeared linked to parvovirus B19, influenza, CMV and Epstein-Barr virus. Compared with the roughly 700-donor mean, donors in an Asian-associated ancestry cluster had fewer N-insertions in productive TCRs, according to a later genetic analysis. Because some donors lacked HLA typing at each locus, the association tests relied only on the typed subset. A later genetic analysis associated a missense DCLRE1C variant with V-gene and J-gene trimming of TCR beta chains, and an independent cohort replicated the association. A later analysis associated about 17,000 TCR beta sequences with specific HLA alleles at a false discovery rate of 0.05. Correlated functional status among segregating V segments might reflect linkage disequilibrium, but an unknown experimental factor could not be ruled out. It was suggested by the authors that the approach could potentially be generalized to other disease states and immunological phenotypes. A further reported finding was that TCR beta sequences accurately predicted the HLA-A and HLA-B alleles for most subjects in the first cohort. The presence/absence analyses assumed that sequencing depth was roughly uniform across donors, and that assumption may not be true. The only immune exposure information available for the cohort was CMV serostatus. Seventeen rarely observed V segments, including chromosome 9 orphons, were excluded from the earlier analysis of some 590 of the donors because counts were too low. In a later analysis, TCR association rates were found to vary across HLA loci, with the most associated TCRs seen for DRB1 alleles and the fewest for HLA-C alleles. Some IMGT-functional V segments, including TRBV6-2 and TRBV6-3, could not be told apart with the 87-base-pair reads, so those segments were excluded. In an earlier analysis of approximately 600 of the donors, most TCR beta V segments were observed in productive rearrangements about 90% or about 30% of the time, broadly matching IMGT annotations. A few of the identified cytomegalovirus-associated TCR beta chains were confirmed in vitro to be specific for cytomegalovirus antigens. Most TCR sequences were seen in very few donors, while some public TCRs were found in many individuals. Cytomegalovirus status was reported to be diagnosed by the classifier with high specificity and sensitivity in both the original and validation cohorts. A later analysis found that HLA-associated TCR beta chains were more clonally expanded and had lower generation probabilities than equally common non-associated chains. When HLA alleles, especially DR and DQ, strongly co-occurred, TCR associations were difficult to assign to individual alleles. A cluster of highly shared sequence variants was judged likely to represent a technical artifact of the sequencing pipeline.

The material sequenced was PBMCs. This chain joins TRBV9 to TRBJ1-1; too little of a D gene remains to name it. This clonotype was sampled from a woman aged 25 to 39 in good health and CMV-seronegative. The CDR3 sequence is CASSARLADMNTEAFF. The bases are TGTGCCAGCAGCGCACGGTTGGCAGACATGAACACTGAAGCTTTCTTT.